The 20 T cell receptor beta chains below come from one sample, sequenced in a study of shared clonotypes between healthy human individuals. Here immunoSEQ multiplex PCR was the method, and the copy in TCRdb shows in-frame clones only, minus some. The sample lists approximately 330,000 clones; about 70% were seen once. Sequencing used memory CD4+ T cells sorted from blood. The subset was: CD45RA-negative fraction. The receptors come from a man in his thirties or forties in good health.

The V and J genes are TRBV2 and TRBJ2-1; D is uncertain. The CDR3 covers 11 residues. CDR1 SNHLY and CDR2 FYNNEI come from the germline V gene. Trimming took off 4 bases at V and 10 bases at J, with 8 bases between the two ends. Here the CDR3 DNA reads TGTGCCAGCAGTGTCGGTAAAGAGCAGTTCTTC. Translation: CASSVGKEQFF.

Comments on this clone: This sequence may be a read error, since a much larger clone differs from it by one base. The chain has TRBV29-1 and TRBJ2-1, with D tentatively TRBD2 (6 bases). The CDR3 runs 18 residues. Germline V lookup: CDR1 SQVTM, CDR2 ANQGSEA. CDR3 amino acids: CRYRGETRGASQDNEQFF. The CDR3 bases are TGCAGGTACAGAGGAGAAACTCGCGGGGCATCTCAAGACAATGAGCAGTTCTTC.

The rearrangement uses TRBV5-4 and TRBJ2-7, with 9 bases matching TRBD1. After removal of 4 bases from V and 7 bases from J, the junction contained 12 bases not matched to a gene. The CDR3 contains 15 residues. Germline V gene data show CDR1 as SGHNT and CDR2 as YYREEE (reference sequence). The DNA of the CDR3 is TGTGCCAGCAGCCCAGGACAGGGGTCAGGTAGAGAGCAGTACTTC. Translation: CASSPGQGSGREQYF.

The chain joins TRBV4-1 to TRBJ1-1; TRBD1 might be the D (5 bases). Trimming left V 9 bases short and J 1 base short, with 15 bases between. The CDR3 runs to 14 residues. Germline CDR1 reads MGHRA; CDR2 reads YSYEKL. The DNA of the CDR3 is TGCGCCAGTGCGGGACCCCTGAAGAACACTGAAGCTTTCTTT. Encoded protein: CASAGPLKNTEAFF.

The chain uses TRBV15 and TRBJ1-2; D remains unclear. The CDR3 consists of 14 residues. The germline V gene encodes CDR1 LNHNV and CDR2 YYDKDF (reference sequence). The ends were cut back, 1 base at V and 3 bases at J, with 9 bases in the middle. Here the CDR3 DNA reads TGTGCCACCAGCAGAGGTGGCTCCTACTATGGCTACACCTTC. It encodes CATSRGGSYYGYTF.

There are a few counts of this clone. The chain recombines TRBV6-6 with TRBJ1-2; maybe TRBD1 (5 bases). Germline lookup yields CDR1 MNHNY and CDR2 SVGAGI (reference sequence). V lost 8 bases, J lost 3 bases, and 13 bases lay in between. The CDR3 runs to 13 residues. The chain's CDR3 is CASFRDGDYGYTF. The CDR3 DNA is TGTGCCAGCTTCAGGGATGGGGACTATGGCTACACCTTC.

The chain links TRBV11-3 to TRBJ2-5; possibly TRBD1 for D (5 bases). The ends were cut back, 1 base at V and 4 bases at J, with 10 bases in the middle. The CDR3 extends over 14 amino acids. Germline V gives CDR1 SGHNT, CDR2 YENEEA. The CDR3 protein is CASSLGQGSETQYF. CDR3 coding DNA: TGTGCCAGCAGCTTAGGGCAGGGATCAGAGACCCAGTACTTC.

The gene calls are TRBV6-6 and TRBJ2-7; D remains ambiguous. The V gene's germline CDR1 is MNHNY and CDR2 SVGAGI (reference sequence). Trimming removed 6 bases at V and 6 bases at J, with 9 bases between. The CDR3 is 11 amino acids. The chain's CDR3 is CASSLNSEQYF. The CDR3, as DNA: TGTGCCAGCAGCCTAAACAGCGAGCAGTACTTC.

The V and J genes are TRBV7-2 and TRBJ2-7, with 10 nucleotides matching TRBD2. The CDR3 length is 16 residues. Germline-derived CDR1 and CDR2 are SGHTA and FQGNSA. V dropped 6 bases and J dropped 4; count of bases not matched to a gene: 12. The CDR3 DNA is TGTGCCAGCAGATTCGGTGGGACTAGCGCACCATACGAGCAGTACTTC. It codes for CASRFGGTSAPYEQYF.

The chain employs TRBV28 and TRBJ2-7; no reliable D call. The CDR3 length is 15 residues. From germline, CDR1 is MDHEN and CDR2 SYDVKM. V was clipped by 2 bases and J by 2 bases, with 13 bases between them. As DNA, the CDR3 is TGTGCCAGCAGTTTAGTACCAGGACCTCCCTACGAGCAGTACTTC. It encodes CASSLVPGPPYEQYF.

Comments on this clone: Other DNA sequences in the sample encode the same CDR3. V and J are TRBV5-1 and TRBJ2-1; D might be TRBD1 (6 bases). The CDR3 spans 15 residues. V shed 0 bases and J shed 0 bases, with 7 bases lying between them. Per the germline V gene, CDR1 is SGHRS and CDR2 is YFSETQ. The CDR3 DNA follows: TGCGCCAGCAGCTTGGAAGGGGGCTCCTACAATGAGCAGTTCTTC. Translating it yields CASSLEGGSYNEQFF.

V usage is TRBV7-8 and J usage is TRBJ1-3; 7 bases agree with TRBD1. The junction had 4 bases not matched to a gene; V was cut back by 5 bases and J by 0 bases. Germline lookup yields CDR1 SGHVS and CDR2 FQNEAQ. This CDR3 spans 15 amino acids. The CDR3 sequence is CASSMGTVSGNTIYF. CDR3 in DNA: TGTGCCAGCAGCATGGGGACAGTCTCTGGAAACACCATATATTTT.

There are a few counts of this clone. The CDR3 protein is CAISELGSSGSNTGELFF. The CDR3 DNA reads as TGTGCCATCAGTGAGCTTGGCAGTAGCGGGAGTAATACCGGGGAGCTGTTTTTT. The chain has TRBV10-3 and TRBJ2-2; 9 bases line up with TRBD2. This CDR3 has 18 residues. The V gene's germline CDR1 is ENHRY and CDR2 SYGVKD. J gave up 5 bases and V 2 bases, and 12 bases lay outside the gene matches.

The genes are TRBV2 and TRBJ1-2, with D hard to call. Germline loops: CDR1 SNHLY, CDR2 FYNNEI. Trimming stripped 3 bases from V and 4 bases from J, with 9 bases between. The CDR3 length is 13 residues. CDR3 nucleotide sequence: TGTGCCAGCAGTGAGGGGAACTTCTATGGCTACACCTTC. Encoded protein: CASSEGNFYGYTF.

This rearrangement joins TRBV5-8 to TRBJ1-1; possibly TRBD1 for D (5 bases). From germline, CDR1 is SGHTS and CDR2 YDEGEE. This CDR3 has 13 residues. V was shortened by 7 bases and J by 5 bases, with 15 bases between the two germline ends. CDR3 nucleotides: TGTGCCAGCCACCAGGGAGGTGGGACTGAAGCTTTCTTT. Protein: CASHQGGGTEAFF.

The J gene is TRBJ2-4, the V gene TRBV7-9, with TRBD1 identical over 7 bases. Looked up from germline, CDR1 is SEHNR and CDR2 is FQNEAQ (reference sequence). This CDR3 has 16 residues. V shed 5 bases and J 2 bases; nucleotides not matched to a gene: 9. In DNA, the CDR3 is TGTGCCAGCAGCCCCCGGGACAGCCTTCCCAAAAACATTCAGTACTTC. Translated, it gives CASSPRDSLPKNIQYF.

This chain joins TRBV5-5 and TRBJ1-4; a weak D match, TRBD1 (5 bases). The germline V and J ends were trimmed by 2 bases and 8 bases, with 13 bases remaining between them. The CDR3 sequence is 14 residues long. Germline V lookup: CDR1 SGHKS, CDR2 YYEKEE (reference sequence). Written as DNA, the CDR3 is TGTGCCAGCAGCTTTGGGTGGGACCCCGAAAAACTGTTTTTT. As protein: CASSFGWDPEKLFF.

This rearrangement joins TRBV5-1 to TRBJ2-1, with TRBD1 matching 9 bases. The CDR3 length is 15 residues. With 5 bases clipped from V and 2 bases from J, the junction kept 5 bases outside the gene matches. CDR1 is SGHRS, CDR2 YFSETQ, per germline. The CDR3 bases are TGCGCCAGCAGTACAGGGGGCGACGCCTACAATGAGCAGTTCTTC. Protein: CASSTGGDAYNEQFF.

The chain carries TRBV27 and TRBJ1-5; a possible D gene is TRBD1 (5 bases). The V end was cut by 3 bases, the J end by 5 bases, with 11 bases between. The CDR3 contains 14 residues. The germline gives CDR1 MNHEY, CDR2 SMNVEV (reference sequence). The CDR3 is CASSFGAGDQPQHF. The CDR3 DNA reads TGTGCCAGCAGTTTCGGGGCAGGTGATCAGCCCCAGCATTTT.

The chain recombines TRBV5-1 with TRBJ1-1, with D possibly being TRBD1 (5 bases). This CDR3 has 13 residues. The V end lost 4 bases, the J end lost 3 bases, and 10 bases lay between the germline ends. The germline CDR1 and CDR2 sequences are SGHRS and YFSETQ. The CDR3 sequence is CASSPGGHTEAFF. The CDR3 DNA reads TGCGCCAGCAGCCCGGGGGGACACACTGAAGCTTTCTTT.